This T cell receptor (beta chain) was sequenced for a study of T-cell memory formation after mild COVID-19. General study findings and limits: Proof of SARS-CoV-2 specificity was absent for the second-wave clones that crested on day 37. A second wave expanding day 15 to 37 was CD4+-biased; contracting clones were balanced.

The CDR3 is made up of 12 amino acids. V was cut by 6 bases and J by 6 bases, with 10 bases left in between. The germline V gene has CDR1 MNHEY and CDR2 SMNVEV (reference sequence). MiXCR, run by TCRdb on the 5' RACE reads, gives a single entry per CDR3 protein. This table holds hundreds of thousands of distinct CDR3 sequences, roughly a fifth found once. In regard to this clonotype: No antigen is known for it.

This clonotype originated in an adult woman who had mild COVID-19 (a few samples of this study predate the infection). Cell type and time point are not known. Sample: PBMCs or a T cell subset sorted from them (not recorded which). The V call is TRBV27, the J call TRBJ2-3; no reliable D call. The CDR3 loop is CASRHLGDTQYF. For the CDR3, the DNA is TGTGCCAGCAGGCATTTGGGGGATACGCAGTATTTT.